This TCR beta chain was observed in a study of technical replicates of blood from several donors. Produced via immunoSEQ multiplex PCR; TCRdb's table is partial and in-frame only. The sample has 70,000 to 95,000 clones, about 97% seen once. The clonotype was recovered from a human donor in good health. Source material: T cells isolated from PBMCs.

Written as DNA, the CDR3 is TGTGCCAGCAGTGAATATAAGGCGGGACAGGGGGAGCAGTATTTT. Translated, it gives CASSEYKAGQGEQYF. This rearrangement joins TRBV25-1 to TRBJ2-3; 11 nucleotides line up with TRBD1. V was clipped by 0 bases and J by 11 bases; unmatched bases: 7. The CDR3 spans 15 residues. The germline gives CDR1 MGHDK, CDR2 SYGVNS.